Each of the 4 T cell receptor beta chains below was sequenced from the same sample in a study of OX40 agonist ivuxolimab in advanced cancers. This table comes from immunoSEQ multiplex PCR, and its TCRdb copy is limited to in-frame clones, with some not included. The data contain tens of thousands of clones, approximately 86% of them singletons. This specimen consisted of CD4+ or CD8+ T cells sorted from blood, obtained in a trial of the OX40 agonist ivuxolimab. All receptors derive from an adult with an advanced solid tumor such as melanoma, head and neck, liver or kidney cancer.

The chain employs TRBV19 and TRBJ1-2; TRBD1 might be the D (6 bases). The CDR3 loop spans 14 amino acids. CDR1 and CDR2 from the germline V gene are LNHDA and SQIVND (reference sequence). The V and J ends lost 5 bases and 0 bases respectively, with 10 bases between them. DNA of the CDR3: TGTGCCAGTAGTGCCTGGACAGCTAACTATGGCTACACCTTC. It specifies CASSAWTANYGYTF.

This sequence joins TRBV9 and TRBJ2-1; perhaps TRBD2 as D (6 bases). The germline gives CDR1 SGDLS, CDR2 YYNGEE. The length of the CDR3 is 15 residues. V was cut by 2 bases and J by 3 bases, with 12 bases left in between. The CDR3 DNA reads TGTGCCAGCAGCGTTGGGGGGATGGTCTACAATGAGCAGTTCTTC. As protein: CASSVGGMVYNEQFF.

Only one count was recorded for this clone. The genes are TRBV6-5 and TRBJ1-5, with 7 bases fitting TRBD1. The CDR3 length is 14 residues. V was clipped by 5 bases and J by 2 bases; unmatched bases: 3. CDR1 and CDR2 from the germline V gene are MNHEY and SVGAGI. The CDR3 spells CASSTGVGNQPQHF. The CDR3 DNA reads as TGTGCCAGCAGTACAGGGGTGGGCAATCAGCCCCAGCATTTT.

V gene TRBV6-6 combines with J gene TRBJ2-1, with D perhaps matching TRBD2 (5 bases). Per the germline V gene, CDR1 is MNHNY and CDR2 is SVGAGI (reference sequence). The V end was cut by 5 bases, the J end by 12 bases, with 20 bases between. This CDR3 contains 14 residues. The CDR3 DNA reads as TGTGCCAGCAGTATACTTCTAAGGACTGAGGGGCAGTTCTTC. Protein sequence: CASSILLRTEGQFF.